A single sample is the source of the 27 T cell receptor beta chains below, sequenced in a study of cytomegalovirus exposure and HLA in healthy donors. PCR involved 60 Vbeta and 13 Jbeta primers. Libraries were prepared by immunoSEQ multiplex PCR; TCRdb keeps only in-frame clonotypes and omits some of them. The sample shows 110,000 to 150,000 clones, around 82% of them seen only once. Sequences were obtained from PBMCs. These receptors were taken from a young woman in good health and CMV-seropositive.

This clone was observed a handful of times. This chain uses TRBV9 with TRBJ1-5; weak D call: TRBD1 (6 bases). The V end was cut by 2 bases, the J end by 3 bases, with 12 bases between. The CDR3 sequence is 15 residues long. Germline V lookup: CDR1 SGDLS, CDR2 YYNGEE. CDR3 in amino acids: CASSVGAGTNQPQHF. CDR3 DNA: TGTGCCAGCAGCGTGGGGGCGGGTACCAATCAGCCCCAGCATTTT.

This rearrangement joins TRBV5-1 to TRBJ2-3; the match to TRBD1 covers 8 bases. CDR1 is SGHRS, CDR2 YFSETQ, per germline. There are 17 residues in the CDR3. With V trimmed by 2 bases and J by 0 bases, 8 bases remained unmatched. The CDR3 nucleotides read TGCGCCAGCAGCTTAATCGGGACAGGACTTAGCACAGATACGCAGTATTTT. Its translation is CASSLIGTGLSTDTQYF.

The J gene is TRBJ1-2, the V gene TRBV5-4; 8 bases map to TRBD1. The ends lost 4 bases at V and 2 bases at J; junction bases unmatched: 4. CDR1 and CDR2 from the germline V gene are SGHNT and YYREEE (reference sequence). The length of the CDR3 is 14 residues. In nucleotides, the CDR3 is TGTGCCAGCAGCAGTCGACAGGGGAACTATGGCTACACCTTC. This codes for CASSSRQGNYGYTF.

V usage is TRBV6-6 and J usage is TRBJ1-2, with D unresolved. V lost 4 bases and J lost 4, with 10 bases in between. The germline gives CDR1 MNHNY, CDR2 SVGAGI (reference sequence). The CDR3 runs to 13 residues. The CDR3 protein is CASSSEAPYGYTF. CDR3 coding DNA: TGTGCCAGCAGTTCGGAGGCTCCCTATGGCTACACCTTC.

Remarks on this clone: Mismatch with germline at one junction end may stem from a read error. V gene TRBV6-1 combines with J gene TRBJ1-2; D is ambiguous. The CDR3 is 12 amino acids. The germline V gene encodes CDR1 MNHNS and CDR2 SASEGT. For the CDR3, the DNA is TGTGCCAGCACGGGCAGCGGCATTATAGAGTCCTTC. Translating it yields CASTGSGIIESF.

The J gene is TRBJ1-2, the V gene TRBV11-3, with D tentatively TRBD1 (6 bases). CDR3 length: 13 residues. V lost 5 bases and J 5 bases, leaving 12 bases between the germline ends. From germline, CDR1 is SGHNT and CDR2 YENEEA. CDR3 in amino acids: CASSGDMGYGYTF. The CDR3 coding sequence is TGTGCCAGCAGCGGGGACATGGGATATGGCTACACCTTC.

This sequence joins TRBV4-1 and TRBJ2-7, with 8 bases lining up with TRBD2. This CDR3 has 14 amino acids. CDR1 and CDR2 from the germline V gene are MGHRA and YSYEKL. Trimming at V came to 5 bases and at J to 5 bases, leaving 8 bases not matched to a gene. The CDR3 DNA follows: TGCGCCAGCAGCTCACCCGGGACTAGAAACGAGCAGTACTTC. This gives the protein CASSSPGTRNEQYF.

The chain is built from TRBV5-6 and TRBJ1-2; 9 bases agree with TRBD1. The ends lost 0 bases at V and 4 bases at J; junction bases unmatched: 4. Per the germline V gene, CDR1 is SGHDT and CDR2 is YYEEEE. The CDR3 extends over 15 amino acids. The CDR3 loop is CASSLGDRVSYGYTF. CDR3 nucleotides: TGTGCCAGCAGCTTGGGGGACAGGGTATCCTATGGCTACACCTTC.

This clone was seen a single time. This chain uses TRBV11-3 with TRBJ2-1; 10 bases align to TRBD2. Trimming took 5 bases from V and 6 from J; bases not matched to a gene: 7. The CDR3 has 15 residues. Germline V lookup: CDR1 SGHNT, CDR2 YENEEA. The CDR3 is CASSERGGQGNEQFF. As DNA, the CDR3 is TGTGCCAGCAGCGAGCGGGGGGGCCAGGGCAATGAGCAGTTCTTC.

This clone was recorded a few times. The chain links TRBV7-9 to TRBJ2-7; TRBD1 aligns across 8 bases. V gave up 0 bases and J gave up 2 bases; unmatched junction bases: 3. Germline CDR1 SEHNR, CDR2 FQNEAQ (reference sequence). This CDR3 is built from 15 residues. CDR3 in DNA: TGTGCCAGCAGCTTAGCCGGACAGGGAGCCTACGAGCAGTACTTC. This gives the protein CASSLAGQGAYEQYF.

The chain recombines TRBV13 with TRBJ2-1; 11 bases line up with TRBD2. Trimming removed 5 bases from V and 5 bases from J; junction bases left unmatched: 8. The V gene's germline CDR1 is PRHDT and CDR2 FYEKMQ (reference sequence). The CDR3 loop spans 16 amino acids. CDR3: CASSPRLAGPDNEQFF. CDR3 nucleotide sequence: TGTGCCAGCAGCCCCCGACTAGCGGGGCCGGACAATGAGCAGTTCTTC. Using reference TRBV13 and TRBJ2-1 for the parts outside the CDR3, the full variable domain is AAGVIQSPRHLIKEKRETATLKCYPIPRHDTVYWYQQGPGQDPQFLISFYEKMQSDKGSIPDRFSAQQFSDYHSELNMSSLELGDSALYFCASSPRLAGPDNEQFFGPGTRLTVL.

The chain is built from TRBV5-1 and TRBJ2-7; D is perhaps TRBD2 (5 bases). The V and J ends lost 0 bases and 6 bases respectively, with 16 bases between them. The CDR3 is 15 amino acids. Germline lookup yields CDR1 SGHRS and CDR2 YFSETQ. Here the CDR3 DNA reads TGCGCCAGCAGCTTGGACTCCGCCGCGGGCGCCGAGCAGTACTTC. Amino acid sequence: CASSLDSAAGAEQYF.

The chain employs TRBV10-3 and TRBJ2-2; TRBD2 matches 8 bases. This CDR3 has 16 residues. With V trimmed by 0 bases and J by 1 base, 1 base remained unmatched. The germline gives CDR1 ENHRY, CDR2 SYGVKD. The CDR3 sequence: CAISESSGGNTGELFF. CDR3 DNA sequence: TGTGCCATCAGTGAGTCGAGCGGGGGGAACACCGGGGAGCTGTTTTTT.

This rearrangement joins TRBV25-1 to TRBJ1-1; 7 nucleotides line up with TRBD1. The CDR3 has 14 amino acids. The V and J ends lost 1 base and 7 bases, in that order; junction bases with no gene match: 6. In germline, CDR1 is MGHDK, CDR2 SYGVNS. CDR3 in amino acids: CASSEFGRDSEAFF. CDR3 nucleotides: TGTGCCAGCAGTGAATTCGGACGGGACAGTGAAGCTTTCTTT. Full variable domain (outside the CDR3, taken from reference TRBV25-1 and TRBJ1-1): EADIYQTPRYLVIGTGKKITLECSQTMGHDKMYWYQQDPGMELHLIHYSYGVNSTEKGDLSSESTVSRIRTEHFPLTLESARPSHTSQYLCASSEFGRDSEAFFGQGTRLTVV.

The chain couples TRBV6-1 to TRBJ1-3; no definite D call. Germline-derived CDR1 and CDR2 are MNHNS and SASEGT. V lost 8 bases and J 2 bases, leaving 16 bases between the germline ends. This CDR3 contains 15 residues. The CDR3 protein is CASRGEVSTGNTIYF. CDR3 in DNA: TGTGCCAGCCGGGGAGAGGTCAGCACTGGAAACACCATATATTTT.

CDR3 in DNA: TGTGCCAGCAGCTTGGTTCCGGGGGATAATGGCTACACCTTC. Translation gives CASSLVPGDNGYTF. The rearrangement joins TRBV11-2 to TRBJ1-2, with a tentative D call TRBD1 (5 bases). Trimming shortened V by 3 bases and J by 6 bases, and 14 bases separated the two germline ends. Germline V gene lookup returns CDR1 SGHAT and CDR2 FQNNGV. CDR3 length: 14 amino acids.

The rearrangement joins TRBV2 to TRBJ2-1; D is undetermined. The ends were cut back, 6 bases at V and 0 bases at J, with 12 bases in the middle. This CDR3 has 15 amino acids. Germline assignment: CDR1 SNHLY and CDR2 FYNNEI. The CDR3 loop reads CASRAVVSSYNEQFF. As DNA, the CDR3 is TGTGCCAGCAGGGCGGTCGTCAGCTCCTACAATGAGCAGTTCTTC. The variable domain in full, completed from reference TRBV2 and TRBJ2-1, reads EPEVTQTPSHQVTQMGQEVILRCVPISNHLYFYWYRQILGQKVEFLVSFYNNEISEKSEIFDDQFSVERPDGSNFTLKIRSTKLEDSAMYFCASRAVVSSYNEQFFGPGTRLTVL.

The genes are TRBV7-9 and TRBJ2-3; TRBD2 matches at 8 bases. CDR3 length: 16 residues. From germline, CDR1 is SEHNR and CDR2 FQNEAQ (reference sequence). CDR3 sequence reads: CSTNSPERGTTDTQYF. CDR3 DNA sequence: TGTTCCACCAACAGTCCGGAGCGGGGGACCACAGATACGCAGTATTTT.

J is TRBJ1-4 and V is TRBV7-8, with a tentative D call TRBD1 (5 bases). The CDR3 loop spans 14 amino acids. Germline loops: CDR1 SGHVS, CDR2 FQNEAQ. The V end was cut by 6 bases, the J end by 5 bases, with 13 bases between. CDR3 in DNA: TGTGCCAGCAGGGCAGACAGCACAAATGAAAAACTGTTTTTT. This encodes CASRADSTNEKLFF.

This clone was counted a few times. CDR3 sequence: CASSAQSGGSDTQYF. CDR3 coding DNA: TGTGCCAGCAGCGCCCAGAGCGGGGGGTCAGATACGCAGTATTTT. The chain is built from TRBV9 and TRBJ2-3, with 9 bases identical to TRBD2. CDR3 length: 15 residues. Germline values: CDR1 SGDLS, CDR2 YYNGEE. V dropped 3 bases and J dropped 4; count of bases not matched to a gene: 6.

CDR3 sequence: CASSEASDRARAFF. CDR3 in DNA: TGTGCCAGCAGTGAAGCGTCAGACAGGGCTCGAGCTTTCTTT. This rearrangement joins TRBV6-1 to TRBJ1-1, with TRBD1 matching 7 bases. The CDR3 runs to 14 residues. V dropped 0 bases and J dropped 10; count of bases not matched to a gene: 8. Germline V gene sequence: CDR1 MNHNS, CDR2 SASEGT.

The chain is built from TRBV5-1 and TRBJ2-5; unclear D gene. Germline V gene lookup returns CDR1 SGHRS and CDR2 YFSETQ. The V gene lost 0 bases and the J gene lost 3 bases, with 3 bases spanning the gap. This CDR3 contains 12 residues. CDR3 sequence (DNA): TGCGCCAGCAGCTTGGCAAAAGAGACCCAGTACTTC. This codes for CASSLAKETQYF.

This clone has only a few counts. At the DNA level, this CDR3 is encoded by other sequences in the same sample as well. This chain joins TRBV7-9 and TRBJ1-1, with 8 bases that match TRBD1. Germline CDR1 reads SEHNR; CDR2 reads FQNEAQ (reference sequence). Losses at the gene ends were 4 bases for V and 2 bases for J; bases not matched to a gene: 3. There are 14 residues in the CDR3. CDR3 protein: CASSYGTGNTEAFF. The DNA of the CDR3 is TGTGCCAGCAGCTACGGGACAGGAAACACTGAAGCTTTCTTT.

This sequence joins TRBV15 and TRBJ1-3; possibly TRBD1 for D (5 bases). CDR3 length equals 17 residues. Trimming removed 1 base from V and 0 bases from J, with 13 bases in between. Germline V gene sequence: CDR1 LNHNV, CDR2 YYDKDF (reference sequence). The chain's CDR3 is CATSRVSGQRSGNTIYF. CDR3 DNA sequence: TGTGCCACCAGCAGAGTCTCAGGGCAGCGCTCTGGAAACACCATATATTTT.

V gene TRBV6-1 combines with J gene TRBJ1-3, with D uncertain. CDR1 is MNHNS and CDR2 is SASEGT in the germline V gene. V was trimmed by 4 bases and J by 0 bases, leaving 13 bases between them. This CDR3 has 16 residues. The CDR3 sequence: CASSVNINYSGNTIYF. In DNA, the CDR3 is TGTGCCAGCAGTGTCAACATTAATTACTCTGGAAACACCATATATTTT.

The chain is built from TRBV7-8 and TRBJ1-6, with D uncertain. The V and J ends lost 2 bases and 13 bases respectively, with 9 bases between them. The CDR3 has 12 residues. The germline gives CDR1 SGHVS, CDR2 FQNEAQ. CDR3 bases: TGTGCCAGCAGCTTATCCGCTAGGCCCCTCCACTTT. Amino acid sequence: CASSLSARPLHF.

On this clone itself: A read error may produce the germline difference seen at one junction end. This sequence joins TRBV6-6 and TRBJ2-5; 7 bases agree with TRBD1. Germline CDR1 MNHNY, CDR2 SVGAGI (reference sequence). The CDR3 is 15 amino acids. The CDR3 DNA reads TGTGCCAGCAGTTATTCCCGACAGGGCCAAGAGGCCCAGTACTTC. It specifies CASSYSRQGQEAQYF.